The 30 T cell receptor beta chains listed next were all sequenced from one sample in a study of technical replicates of blood from a handful of donors. Produced via immunoSEQ multiplex PCR; TCRdb's table is partial and in-frame only. The sample has around 76,000 clones; roughly 98% are singletons. Sample: T cells isolated from PBMCs. These receptors originate from a human donor in good health.

J is TRBJ2-1 and V is TRBV7-3; 7 nucleotides agree with TRBD1. Germline V lookup: CDR1 SGHTA, CDR2 FQGTGA. Losses at the gene ends were 1 base for V and 7 bases for J; bases not matched to a gene: 4. The CDR3 is 14 amino acids. CDR3 residues: CASSLIAGGNEQFF. The CDR3 bases are TGTGCCAGCAGCTTAATAGCAGGGGGAAATGAGCAGTTCTTC.

J is TRBJ2-7 and V is TRBV11-2; D unresolved. Germline loops: CDR1 SGHAT, CDR2 FQNNGV. V was trimmed by 5 bases and J by 4 bases, leaving 15 bases between them. The CDR3 is 14 residues long. For the CDR3, the DNA is TGTGCCAGCAGCCCAAGTGTTAGCCGATACGAGCAGTACTTC. Protein sequence: CASSPSVSRYEQYF.

The V and J genes are TRBV30 and TRBJ1-1; D gene ambiguous. Trimming removed 4 bases from V and 0 bases from J, with 9 bases in between. This CDR3 region has 13 residues. Germline values: CDR1 GTSNPN, CDR2 SVGIG (reference sequence). CDR3 residues: CAWNGVMNTEAFF. The CDR3, as DNA: TGTGCCTGGAACGGGGTTATGAACACTGAAGCTTTCTTT.

This chain links TRBV14 with TRBJ1-1, with 7 bases fitting TRBD1. The germline V gene has CDR1 SGHDN and CDR2 FVKESK. J was trimmed by 0 bases and V by 0 bases; bases with no gene match: 7. CDR3 length: 17 amino acids. CDR3 sequence (DNA): TGTGCCAGCAGCCAAGAAGGGGGCCGGCTGGTGAACACTGAAGCTTTCTTT. Translating it yields CASSQEGGRLVNTEAFF.

The genes are TRBV5-4 and TRBJ2-7; 12 bases are shared with TRBD2. Per the germline V gene, CDR1 is SGHNT and CDR2 is YYREEE (reference sequence). With 3 bases clipped from V and 3 bases from J, the junction kept 10 bases outside the gene matches. CDR3 size: 17 residues. The CDR3 DNA sequence: TGTGCCAGCAGCTCAATTAGACTAGCGGGAGATCTCTACGAGCAGTACTTC. This codes for CASSSIRLAGDLYEQYF. Full variable domain (missing parts from reference TRBV5-4 and TRBJ2-7): ETGVTQSPTHLIKTRGQQVTLRCSSQSGHNTVSWYQQALGQGPQFIFQYYREEENGRGNFPPRFSGLQFPNYSSELNVNALELDDSALYLCASSSIRLAGDLYEQYFGPGTRLTVT.

This rearrangement joins TRBV7-9 to TRBJ2-7; 7 nucleotides agree with TRBD2. Germline CDR1 and CDR2: SEHNR and FQNEAQ (reference sequence). The CDR3 spans 15 residues. With 4 bases clipped from V and 6 bases from J, the junction kept 12 bases outside the gene matches. CDR3 residues: CASSSLGLQRSEQYF. For the CDR3, the DNA is TGTGCCAGCAGCTCTTTGGGACTACAACGGTCCGAGCAGTACTTC.

The V call is TRBV11-3, the J call TRBJ2-7; tentatively, D is TRBD2 (5 bases). The germline CDR1 and CDR2 sequences are SGHNT and YENEEA. V was trimmed by 4 bases and J by 5 bases, leaving 15 bases between them. The CDR3 is made up of 14 amino acids. The CDR3 coding sequence is TGTGCCAGCAGCTCGTTAACTAGACCCGACGAGCAGTACTTC. Translation: CASSSLTRPDEQYF.

The rearrangement uses TRBV27 and TRBJ2-7; TRBD2 might be the D (7 bases). The CDR3 consists of 15 residues. Germline CDR1 reads MNHEY; CDR2 reads SMNVEV (reference sequence). The ends were cut back, 5 bases at V and 1 base at J, with 15 bases in the middle. The CDR3 sequence is CASSIQGGRSYEQYF. The CDR3 DNA reads TGTGCCAGCAGTATACAGGGAGGGAGATCCTACGAGCAGTACTTC.

This clone has just one count. V is TRBV6-5 and J is TRBJ1-1, with D unresolved. Looked up from germline, CDR1 is MNHEY and CDR2 is SVGAGI. V gave up 2 bases and J gave up 5 bases, with 12 bases separating them. This CDR3 has 14 residues. The CDR3 DNA is TGTGCCAGCAGTTACGCGGGGTTAAGGACTGAAGCTTTCTTT. This translates into CASSYAGLRTEAFF.

The J gene is TRBJ2-7, the V gene TRBV19, with 8 bases matching TRBD1. Germline V gene data show CDR1 as LNHDA and CDR2 as SQIVND (reference sequence). Unmatched junction bases numbered 3, after V lost 5 bases and J lost 3 bases. CDR3 length equals 13 residues. CDR3 sequence: CASSEGQDYEQYF. The CDR3 DNA reads TGTGCCAGTAGTGAGGGACAGGACTACGAGCAGTACTTC.

The chain links TRBV10-3 to TRBJ1-4; D gene uncertain. The CDR3 has 15 amino acids. V was clipped by 0 bases and J by 8 bases, with 13 bases between them. Germline V gene data show CDR1 as ENHRY and CDR2 as SYGVKD. The CDR3 DNA follows: TGTGCCATCAGTGAGTCTAGAGGGAGCCAAGAAAAACTGTTTTTT. Translating it yields CAISESRGSQEKLFF.

This chain connects TRBV29-1 to TRBJ2-7; TRBD2 aligns across 8 bases. V gave up 6 bases and J gave up 3 bases; unmatched junction bases: 4. Germline assignment: CDR1 SQVTM and CDR2 ANQGSEA. The CDR3 covers 12 residues. CDR3 nucleotides: TGCAGCGTGATAGCGGGAAACTACGAGCAGTACTTC. Translated, it gives CSVIAGNYEQYF.

The chain uses TRBV10-3 and TRBJ2-2; 13 positions agree with TRBD2. V was pared by 9 bases and J by 4 bases, with 2 bases of the junction left unmatched. This CDR3 has 14 amino acids. CDR1 and CDR2 from the germline V gene are ENHRY and SYGVKD. The CDR3 nucleotides are TGTGCCATTCGGACTAGCGGGGGCACCGGGGAGCTGTTTTTT. This sequence encodes CAIRTSGGTGELFF.

The chain uses TRBV6-5 and TRBJ1-2; D is perhaps TRBD1 (6 bases). The CDR3 extends over 14 amino acids. The germline V gene has CDR1 MNHEY and CDR2 SVGAGI. V lost 5 bases, J lost 3 bases, and 13 bases lay in between. For the CDR3, the DNA is TGTGCCAGCAGTGCCGGGACACATCACTATGGCTACACCTTC. It yields the protein CASSAGTHHYGYTF.

The chain links TRBV4-1 to TRBJ1-3; 7 bases are shared with TRBD1. This CDR3 is 16 amino acids long. V lost 3 bases and J lost 6; bases outside the gene matches: 11. Germline V lookup: CDR1 MGHRA, CDR2 YSYEKL. Written as DNA, the CDR3 is TGCGCCAGCAGCCATGTTCTCCGGGACAGATTAAACACCATATATTTT. Translating gives CASSHVLRDRLNTIYF.

The chain couples TRBV19 to TRBJ2-7, with 7 bases that match TRBD1. Trimming took 7 bases from V and 3 from J; bases not matched to a gene: 6. Germline V lookup: CDR1 LNHDA, CDR2 SQIVND (reference sequence). The length of the CDR3 is 13 residues. CDR3 bases: TGTGCCAGTACCCCCCGGGACAGCTACGAGCAGTACTTC. Its protein product is CASTPRDSYEQYF.

The CDR3 loop is CASSLTGNEAGNTIYF. The CDR3 bases are TGCGCCAGCAGCTTAACAGGGAACGAGGCTGGAAACACCATATATTTT. The chain is built from TRBV5-1 and TRBJ1-3; possibly TRBD1 for D (6 bases). Per the germline V gene, CDR1 is SGHRS and CDR2 is YFSETQ. V dropped 2 bases and J dropped 2 bases, with 14 bases sitting between them. The CDR3 has 16 amino acids.

The genes are TRBV5-1 and TRBJ1-2, with 9 bases matching TRBD1. Germline lookup yields CDR1 SGHRS and CDR2 YFSETQ. V lost 3 bases and J lost 3; bases outside the gene matches: 15. The CDR3 extends over 18 amino acids. CDR3 residues: CASSWPKNTGGEHYGYTF. The CDR3 DNA is TGCGCCAGCAGCTGGCCGAAGAATACAGGGGGCGAGCACTATGGCTACACCTTC.

V usage is TRBV4-1 and J usage is TRBJ1-5, with TRBD1 identical over 7 bases. The CDR3 is made up of 14 amino acids. The V gene end was trimmed by 4 bases and the J gene end by 1 base; junction bases not matched to a gene: 1. Germline CDR1 is MGHRA and CDR2 is YSYEKL. The CDR3 nucleotides are TGCGCCAGCAGCCGGGGACAGAGCAATCAGCCCCAGCATTTT. Its translation: CASSRGQSNQPQHF.

V and J are TRBV11-1 and TRBJ2-7; 7 bases are a match to TRBD2. From germline, CDR1 is SGHAT and CDR2 FQDESV (reference sequence). V trimming: 3 bases; J trimming: 3 bases; junction bases outside the gene matches: 8. The CDR3 is 15 amino acids. The CDR3 reads CASSLYAGTNYEQYF. CDR3 sequence (DNA): TGTGCCAGCAGCTTGTATGCCGGGACTAACTACGAGCAGTACTTC.

The rearrangement links TRBV11-2 to TRBJ2-7; 12 bases align to TRBD2. Germline V gene data show CDR1 as SGHAT and CDR2 as FQNNGV. V lost 5 bases and J lost 5; bases outside the gene matches: 7. This CDR3 is built from 15 residues. The CDR3 DNA reads TGTGCCAGCAGCACACGACTAGCGGGAGCCCACGAGCAGTACTTC. This encodes CASSTRLAGAHEQYF.

This rearrangement joins TRBV5-1 to TRBJ2-6; 7 nucleotides align to TRBD2. The ends lost 7 bases at V and 1 base at J; junction bases unmatched: 8. There are 16 residues in the CDR3. Looked up from germline, CDR1 is SGHRS and CDR2 is YFSETQ. The CDR3 reads CASSSERGSGANVLTF. The CDR3, as DNA: TGCGCCAGCTCTTCGGAGCGGGGATCTGGGGCCAACGTCCTGACTTTC.

This chain connects TRBV19 to TRBJ2-3; D may be TRBD1 (5 bases). The V gene's germline CDR1 is LNHDA and CDR2 SQIVND (reference sequence). Deletions cut 6 bases from V and 4 bases from J, with 17 bases between. The CDR3 spans 15 residues. In nucleotides, the CDR3 is TGTGCCAGTAGCCCCAGGGTTTTAACCGCAGATACGCAGTATTTT. Translating it yields CASSPRVLTADTQYF.

J is TRBJ2-7 and V is TRBV9; D gene uncertain. The ends were cut back, 0 bases at V and 4 bases at J, with 11 bases in the middle. CDR1 is SGDLS, CDR2 YYNGEE, per germline. The CDR3 consists of 14 residues. Here the CDR3 reads CASSVGVGLYEQYF. In nucleotides, the CDR3 is TGTGCCAGCAGCGTAGGGGTGGGCTTATACGAGCAGTACTTC.

The gene calls are TRBV29-1 and TRBJ2-7, with D perhaps TRBD1 (5 bases). The CDR3 has 14 residues. V lost 2 bases, J lost 0 bases, and 11 bases lay in between. Germline V lookup: CDR1 SQVTM, CDR2 ANQGSEA. In DNA form, the CDR3 reads TGCAGCGTTGAACGCCTGACAGACTCCTACGAGCAGTACTTC. The encoded protein is CSVERLTDSYEQYF.

This clone has a single count. The chain carries TRBV6-1 and TRBJ2-5; the D gene is possibly TRBD2 (6 bases). V lost 6 bases to trimming and J lost 2 bases, with 16 bases between them. Germline V gives CDR1 MNHNS, CDR2 SASEGT. This CDR3 is built from 15 residues. The CDR3 region has the DNA TGTGCCAGCAGCACCTCTTGGCGGGAACAAGAGACCCAGTACTTC. It codes for CASSTSWREQETQYF.

This rearrangement joins TRBV28 to TRBJ1-1; 7 positions agree with TRBD1. The V gene's germline CDR1 is MDHEN and CDR2 SYDVKM. The CDR3 has 12 amino acids. V gave up 3 bases and J gave up 8 bases; unmatched junction bases: 3. CDR3 bases: TGTGCCAGCAGTTTGAGGGGGCGAGAAGCTTTCTTT. Translation gives CASSLRGREAFF.

The chain has TRBV10-3 and TRBJ2-7; 12 bases fit TRBD2. The V and J ends lost 4 bases and 6 bases, in that order; junction bases with no gene match: 7. This CDR3 comprises 15 residues. Germline V gene data show CDR1 as ENHRY and CDR2 as SYGVKD. CDR3 sequence (DNA): TGTGCCATCAGTGCCGTCACTAGCGGGAGGAGCGAGCAGTACTTC. It yields the protein CAISAVTSGRSEQYF.

The chain employs TRBV28 and TRBJ1-5; D gene uncertain. The CDR3 has 13 residues. The germline V gene has CDR1 MDHEN and CDR2 SYDVKM. The V end was cut by 3 bases, the J end by 5 bases, with 8 bases between. In nucleotides, the CDR3 is TGTGCCAGCAGTTTGCGGAGAGATCAGCCCCAGCATTTT. The encoded protein is CASSLRRDQPQHF.

V usage is TRBV5-8 and J usage is TRBJ2-7; 8 nucleotides align to TRBD1. The CDR3 covers 15 residues. CDR1 SGHTS and CDR2 YDEGEE come from the germline V gene. V shed 0 bases and J 7 bases; nucleotides not matched to a gene: 9. The CDR3 spells CASSLGGQGAQEQYF. The DNA for the CDR3 is TGTGCCAGCAGCTTGGGAGGGCAGGGGGCGCAAGAGCAGTACTTC.